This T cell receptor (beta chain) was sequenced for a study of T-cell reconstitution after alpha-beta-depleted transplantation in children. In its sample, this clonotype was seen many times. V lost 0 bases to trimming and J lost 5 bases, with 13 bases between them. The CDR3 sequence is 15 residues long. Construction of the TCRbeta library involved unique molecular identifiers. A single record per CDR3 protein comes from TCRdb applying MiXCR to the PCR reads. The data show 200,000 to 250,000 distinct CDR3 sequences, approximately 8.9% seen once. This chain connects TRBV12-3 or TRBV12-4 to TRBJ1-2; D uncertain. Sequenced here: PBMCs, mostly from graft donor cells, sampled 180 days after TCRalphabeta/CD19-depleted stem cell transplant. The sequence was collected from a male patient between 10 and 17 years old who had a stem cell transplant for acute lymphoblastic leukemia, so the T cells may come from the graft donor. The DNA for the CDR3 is TGTGCCAGCAGTTTAGCTCGCGGAGTCGGGTATGGCTACACCTTC. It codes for CASSLARGVGYGYTF.